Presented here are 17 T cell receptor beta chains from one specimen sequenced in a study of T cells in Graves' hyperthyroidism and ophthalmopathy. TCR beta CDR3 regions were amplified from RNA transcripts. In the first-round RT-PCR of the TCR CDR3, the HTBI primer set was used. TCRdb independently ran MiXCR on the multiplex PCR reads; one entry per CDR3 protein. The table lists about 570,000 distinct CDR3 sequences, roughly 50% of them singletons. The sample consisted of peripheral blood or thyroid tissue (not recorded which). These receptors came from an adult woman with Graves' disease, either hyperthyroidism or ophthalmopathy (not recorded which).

The CDR3 loop is CASSPLGKRGGQAGELFF. CDR3 nucleotides: TGTGCCAGCAGCCCGCTGGGCAAGCGGGGGGGTCAAGCCGGGGAGCTGTTTTTT. J is TRBJ2-2 and V is TRBV7-9, with TRBD2 identical over 10 bases. Trimming cost V 5 bases and J 6 bases; bases outside gene matches: 15. The germline CDR1 and CDR2 sequences are SEHNR and FQNEAQ (reference sequence). This CDR3 has 18 amino acids.

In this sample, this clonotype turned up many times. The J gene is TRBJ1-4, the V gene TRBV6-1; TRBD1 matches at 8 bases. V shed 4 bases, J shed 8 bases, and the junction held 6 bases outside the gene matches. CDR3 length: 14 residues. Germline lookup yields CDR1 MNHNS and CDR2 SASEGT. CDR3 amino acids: CASSATGAGEKLFF. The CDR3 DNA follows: TGTGCCAGCAGTGCGACAGGGGCAGGAGAAAAACTGTTTTTT.

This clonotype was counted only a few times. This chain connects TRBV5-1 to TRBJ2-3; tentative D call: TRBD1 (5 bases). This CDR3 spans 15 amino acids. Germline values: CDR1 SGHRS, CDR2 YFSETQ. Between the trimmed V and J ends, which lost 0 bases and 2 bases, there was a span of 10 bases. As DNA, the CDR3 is TGCGCCAGCAGCTTGGCGGCAGGGCCCACAGATACGCAGTATTTT. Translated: CASSLAAGPTDTQYF. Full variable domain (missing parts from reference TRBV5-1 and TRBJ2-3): KAGVTQTPRYLIKTRGQQVTLSCSPISGHRSVSWYQQTPGQGLQFLFEYFSETQRNKGNFPGRFSGRQFSNSRSEMNVSTLELGDSALYLCASSLAAGPTDTQYFGPGTRLTVL.

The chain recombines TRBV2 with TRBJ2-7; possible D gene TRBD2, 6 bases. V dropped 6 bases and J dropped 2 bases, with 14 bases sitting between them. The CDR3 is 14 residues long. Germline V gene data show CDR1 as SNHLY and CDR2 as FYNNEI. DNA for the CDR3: TGTGCCAGCAGAGGACTACCAGTGACCTACGAGCAGTACTTC. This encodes CASRGLPVTYEQYF.

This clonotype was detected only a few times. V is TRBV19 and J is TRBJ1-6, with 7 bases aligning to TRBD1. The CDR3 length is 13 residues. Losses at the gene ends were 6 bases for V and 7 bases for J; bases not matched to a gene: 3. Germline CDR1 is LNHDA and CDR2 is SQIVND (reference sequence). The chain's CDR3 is CASSMTGNSPLHF. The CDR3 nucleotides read TGTGCCAGTAGCATGACAGGGAATTCACCCCTCCACTTT.

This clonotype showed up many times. The CDR3 is CSWGLAGAFDETQYF. CDR3 sequence (DNA): TGCAGCTGGGGGCTAGCGGGTGCTTTCGATGAGACCCAGTACTTC. The chain uses TRBV29-1 and TRBJ2-5; 8 bases are a match to TRBD2. Germline V gives CDR1 SQVTM, CDR2 ANQGSEA. The V and J ends lost 8 bases and 5 bases, in that order; junction bases with no gene match: 16. The CDR3 contains 15 residues.

CDR3 bases: TGTGCCAGCAGCCAAGTCGAAAACATTCAGTACTTC. It codes for CASSQVENIQYF. This rearrangement joins TRBV7-9 to TRBJ2-4; D is unclear. Trimming removed 5 bases from V and 5 bases from J, with 7 bases in between. Germline-derived CDR1 and CDR2 are SEHNR and FQNEAQ (reference sequence). The CDR3 has 12 amino acids. Full variable domain (missing parts from reference TRBV7-9 and TRBJ2-4): DTGVSQNPRHKITKRGQNVTFRCDPISEHNRLYWYRQTLGQGPEFLTYFQNEAQLEKSRLLSDRFSAERPKGSFSTLEIQRTEQGDSAMYLCASSQVENIQYFGAGTRLSVL.

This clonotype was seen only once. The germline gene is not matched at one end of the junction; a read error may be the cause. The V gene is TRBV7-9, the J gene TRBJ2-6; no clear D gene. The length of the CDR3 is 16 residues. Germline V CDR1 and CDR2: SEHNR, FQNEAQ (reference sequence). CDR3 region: CASSPDGLSGANVLTF. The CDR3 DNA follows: TGTGCCAGCAGTCCCGATGGTCTATCTGGAGCCAACGTCCTGACTTTC.

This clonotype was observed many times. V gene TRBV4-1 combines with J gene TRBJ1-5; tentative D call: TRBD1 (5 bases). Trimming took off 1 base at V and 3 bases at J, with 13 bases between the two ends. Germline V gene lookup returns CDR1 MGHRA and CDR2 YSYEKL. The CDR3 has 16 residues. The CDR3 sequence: CASSQVGGLNNQPQHF. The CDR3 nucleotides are TGCGCCAGCAGCCAAGTCGGGGGTTTGAACAATCAGCCCCAGCATTTT.

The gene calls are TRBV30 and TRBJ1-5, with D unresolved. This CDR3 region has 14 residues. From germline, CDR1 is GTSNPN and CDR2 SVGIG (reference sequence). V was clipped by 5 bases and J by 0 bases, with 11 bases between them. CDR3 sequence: CAWRGKSSNQPQHF. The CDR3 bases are TGTGCCTGGCGAGGCAAAAGTAGCAATCAGCCCCAGCATTTT.

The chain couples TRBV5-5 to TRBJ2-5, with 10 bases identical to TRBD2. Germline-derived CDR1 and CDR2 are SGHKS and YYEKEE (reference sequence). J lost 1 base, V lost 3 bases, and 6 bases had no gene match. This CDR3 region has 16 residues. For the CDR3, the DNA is TGTGCCAGCAGCTGGCTAGCGGGGGCATCCCAAGAGACCCAGTACTTC. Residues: CASSWLAGASQETQYF.

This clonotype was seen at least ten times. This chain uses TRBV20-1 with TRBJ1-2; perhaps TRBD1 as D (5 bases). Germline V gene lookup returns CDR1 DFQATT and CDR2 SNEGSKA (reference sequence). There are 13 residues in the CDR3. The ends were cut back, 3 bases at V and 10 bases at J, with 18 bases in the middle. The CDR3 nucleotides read TGCAGTGCTAGGACCGGGACTTCGAATGACTACACCTTC. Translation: CSARTGTSNDYTF.

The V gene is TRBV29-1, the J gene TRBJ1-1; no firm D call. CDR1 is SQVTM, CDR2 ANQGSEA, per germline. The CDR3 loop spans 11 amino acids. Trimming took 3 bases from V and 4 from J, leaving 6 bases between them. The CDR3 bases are TGCAGCGTTGAGGTCCGCACTGAAGCTTTCTTT. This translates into CSVEVRTEAFF.

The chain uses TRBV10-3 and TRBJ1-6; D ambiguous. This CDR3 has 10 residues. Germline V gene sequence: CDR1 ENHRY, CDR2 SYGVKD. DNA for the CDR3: TGTGCTGGTTCTGATTCACCCCTCCACTTT. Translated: CAGSDSPLHF.

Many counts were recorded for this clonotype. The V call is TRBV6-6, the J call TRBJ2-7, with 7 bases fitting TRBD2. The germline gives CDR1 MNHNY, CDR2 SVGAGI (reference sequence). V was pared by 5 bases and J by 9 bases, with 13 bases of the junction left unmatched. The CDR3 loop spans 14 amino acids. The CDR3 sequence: CASSEGLRPDGQYF. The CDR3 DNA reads TGTGCCAGCAGTGAGGGACTACGACCTGATGGGCAGTACTTC.

CDR3 bases: TGTGCCACTGCAAACGCTAATCAGCCCCAGCATTTT. This sequence encodes CATANANQPQHF. The V and J genes are TRBV10-3 and TRBJ1-5; D unclear. The CDR3 length is 12 residues. Germline CDR1 is ENHRY and CDR2 is SYGVKD. Trimming shortened V by 10 bases and J by 4 bases, and 11 bases separated the two germline ends.

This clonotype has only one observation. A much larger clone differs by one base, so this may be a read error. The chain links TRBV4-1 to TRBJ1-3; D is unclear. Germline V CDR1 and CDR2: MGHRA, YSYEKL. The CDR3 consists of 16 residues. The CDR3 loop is CASSPYVGIRGDTIYF. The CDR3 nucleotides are TGCGCCAGCAGCCCCTATGTGGGGATCCGTGGAGACACCATATATTTT.